This T cell receptor (beta chain) is drawn from a study of blood T cell repertoires in COVID-19. Study in general: Collection of acute and convalescent COVID-19 samples took place in the United States, Italy and Spain. PBMCs, B-cell-depleted T cells, or T cells provided the cDNA or gDNA that made up the material.

In the original processing: Reference gene primers were amplified, and this amplification served to estimate nucleated cell counts. Profiling relied on immunoSEQ multiplex PCR, and the TCRdb table lists in-frame clones only, not all of them. V and J calls and clone size are those listed in that table; D and trimming were worked out from the DNA. This sample carries about 98,000 clones, 87% of them seen once, and the ten largest clones take 3.5% to 5.5%. Trimming took off 3 bases at V and 4 bases at J, with 9 bases between the two ends. CDR1 and CDR2 from the germline V gene are SGDLS and YYNGEE. This CDR3 is built from 13 residues.

The sample was peripheral blood. This TCR came from a man aged 70-80 years with acute or convalescent COVID-19. The chain is built from TRBV9 and TRBJ2-3; D gene uncertain. The CDR3 loop is CASSGVSADTQYF. The CDR3 DNA follows: TGTGCCAGCAGCGGAGTTTCCGCAGATACGCAGTATTTT.